The sequence of this T cell receptor (beta chain) was determined in a study of cytomegalovirus exposure and HLA in healthy donors. The study, taken as a whole, reports: In vitro, three CMV-associated chains proved specific for CMV antigens. A subsequent analysis found that TCR clusters from the first cohort also tended to co-occur in the 130 or so validation repertoires, with about 95% of cluster scores above 0. The study designated around 150 TCR beta chains cytomegalovirus-associated.

A note on this clone: Its target is not known.

Some clones are missing from TCRdb's copy, which holds only in-frame ones; the method was immunoSEQ multiplex PCR. The sample shows approximately 300,000 clones, roughly 88% of them seen only once. Between the trimmed V and J ends, which lost 5 bases and 4 bases, there was a span of 11 bases. Germline loops: CDR1 SQVTM, CDR2 ANQGSEA. This CDR3 has 12 amino acids. The sequence was collected from a woman between 18 and 30 years old in good health and CMV-seronegative. This chain connects TRBV29-1 to TRBJ1-2; D might be TRBD1 (6 bases). The sample taken for sequencing was PBMCs. The CDR3 DNA reads TGCAGCGTTAGACAGGCGGCCTATGGCTACACCTTC. Protein sequence: CSVRQAAYGYTF.